There are many counts of the clone carrying this T cell receptor beta chain. The CDR3 has 12 amino acids. V was clipped by 7 bases and J by 3 bases, with 10 bases between them. The germline CDR1 and CDR2 sequences are ENHRY and SYGVKD. Per the authors' pipeline: Nucleated cell counts were estimated from reference gene primer amplification. TCRdb's copy holds only in-frame clones and misses some; the assay was immunoSEQ multiplex PCR. The DNA gave D and trimming, while V, J and clone size come from that table. Of 150,000 to 200,000 clones detected, around 79% appear once; the ten largest clones hold approximately 15%. This record belongs to a study of blood T cell repertoires in COVID-19. At the level of the study: Samples taken during acute and convalescent COVID-19 were collected in the United States, Italy and Spain. In each case, the material was cDNA or gDNA derived from T cells, B-cell-depleted T cells, or PBMCs.

Sequences were obtained from peripheral blood. This sequence joins TRBV10-3 and TRBJ2-7; tentative D call: TRBD2 (5 bases). The TCR sequence derives from a man in his 60s with active or convalescent COVID-19. CDR3 amino acids: CAIKEVGYEQYF. CDR3 nucleotide sequence: TGTGCCATCAAGGAGGTAGGCTACGAGCAGTACTTC.